This is a list of T cell receptor beta chains from one sample in a study of T cell responses to AZD1222 COVID-19 vaccine. TCRdb's copy holds only in-frame clones and misses some; the assay was immunoSEQ multiplex PCR. The sample includes approximately 80,000 clones, 80% of them seen just once. Here the sequenced sample was peripheral blood, taken on day 0 of AZD1222 vaccination. These receptors were taken from an adult in good health. Both conserved end residues are part of each CDR3. A D gene is named only where the DNA matches it firmly. Expanded clones get a size class; other rows say once, few or many, or leave the size out.

j_gene: TRBJ2-7; d_gene: TRBD2; v_gene: TRBV2; abundance: .; CDR3aa: CASRRTSGSGEQYF; CDR3nt: TGTGCCAGCAGGAGGACTAGCGGGAGTGGTGAGCAGTACTTC
j_gene: TRBJ2-1; d_gene: .; v_gene: TRBV7-8; abundance: .; CDR3aa: CASARAAISYNEQFF; CDR3nt: TGTGCCAGCGCAAGGGCGGCCATCTCCTACAATGAGCAGTTCTTC
j_gene: TRBJ1-5; d_gene: .; v_gene: TRBV19; abundance: .; CDR3aa: CASSTGTWWGNQPQHF; CDR3nt: TGTGCCAGTAGTACCGGGACCTGGTGGGGCAATCAGCCCCAGCATTTT
j_gene: TRBJ2-5; d_gene: .; v_gene: TRBV4-1; abundance: .; CDR3aa: CASRLAEGPKETQYF; CDR3nt: TGCGCCAGCAGGCTCGCAGAGGGGCCCAAGGAGACCCAGTACTTC
j_gene: TRBJ1-2; d_gene: TRBD1; v_gene: TRBV28; abundance: few; CDR3aa: CASSLQQGDYGYTF; CDR3nt: TGTGCCAGCAGTTTACAACAGGGGGACTATGGCTACACCTTC
j_gene: TRBJ1-2; d_gene: .; v_gene: TRBV14; abundance: .; CDR3aa: CASSLGWKYGYTF; CDR3nt: TGTGCCAGCAGCCTCGGGTGGAAGTATGGCTACACCTTC
j_gene: TRBJ2-5; d_gene: .; v_gene: TRBV5-6; abundance: .; CDR3aa: CASSSGGWQGEETQYF; CDR3nt: TGTGCCAGCAGCTCTGGAGGGTGGCAGGGTGAGGAGACCCAGTACTTC
j_gene: TRBJ1-6; d_gene: .; v_gene: TRBV7-9; abundance: .; CDR3aa: CASSLDGMNSPLHF; CDR3nt: TGTGCCAGCAGCTTAGACGGTATGAATTCACCCCTCCACTTT
j_gene: TRBJ2-2; d_gene: .; v_gene: TRBV11-2; abundance: .; CDR3aa: CASSLEVGYTGELFF; CDR3nt: TGTGCCAGCAGCTTAGAGGTCGGCTACACCGGGGAGCTGTTTTTT
j_gene: TRBJ1-1; d_gene: .; v_gene: TRBV5-1; abundance: .; CDR3aa: CASSPQGLNTEAFF; CDR3nt: TGCGCCAGCAGCCCCCAGGGATTGAACACTGAAGCTTTCTTT
j_gene: TRBJ2-2; d_gene: TRBD2; v_gene: TRBV19; abundance: once; CDR3aa: CASSTRTSGRSPNTGELFF; CDR3nt: TGTGCCAGTAGTACCCGGACTAGCGGGAGGTCCCCGAACACCGGGGAGCTGTTTTTT
j_gene: TRBJ1-5; d_gene: TRBD1; v_gene: TRBV18; abundance: once; CDR3aa: CASSPVEGARQPQHF; CDR3nt: TGTGCCAGCTCACCAGTCGAGGGGGCTAGACAGCCCCAGCATTTT
j_gene: TRBJ2-5; d_gene: .; v_gene: TRBV10-2; abundance: .; CDR3aa: CASSETGLETQYF; CDR3nt: TGCGCCAGCAGTGAGACAGGGTTGGAGACCCAGTACTTC
j_gene: TRBJ1-5; d_gene: .; v_gene: TRBV6-5; abundance: .; CDR3aa: CASSYSGYSNQPQHF; CDR3nt: TGTGCCAGCAGTTACTCAGGATATAGCAATCAGCCCCAGCATTTT
j_gene: TRBJ1-3; d_gene: .; v_gene: TRBV28; abundance: few; CDR3aa: CASSLGLPGNTIYF; CDR3nt: TGTGCCAGCAGTTTGGGACTCCCAGGAAACACCATATATTTT
j_gene: TRBJ2-5; d_gene: .; v_gene: TRBV2; abundance: .; CDR3aa: CSYPGQGMQTQYF; CDR3nt: TGTTCCTACCCCGGTCAGGGGATGCAGACCCAGTACTTC
j_gene: TRBJ2-3; d_gene: TRBD2; v_gene: TRBV2; abundance: once; CDR3aa: CASSFLAGHGTDTQYF; CDR3nt: TGTGCCAGCAGTTTCCTAGCGGGACACGGCACAGATACGCAGTATTTT
j_gene: TRBJ1-5; d_gene: .; v_gene: TRBV30; abundance: .; CDR3aa: CAWSVSRGGNQPQHF; CDR3nt: TGTGCCTGGAGTGTCTCCAGGGGCGGCAATCAGCCCCAGCATTTT
j_gene: TRBJ2-2; d_gene: TRBD2; v_gene: TRBV28; abundance: .; CDR3aa: CASRISGGAFTGELFF; CDR3nt: TGTGCCAGCCGTATTAGCGGGGGGGCCTTCACCGGGGAGCTGTTTTTT
j_gene: TRBJ2-5; d_gene: .; v_gene: TRBV7-2; abundance: .; CDR3aa: CASSLAGSKETQYF; CDR3nt: TGTGCCAGCAGCTTAGCGGGGTCAAAGGAGACCCAGTACTTC
j_gene: TRBJ2-1; d_gene: TRBD2; v_gene: TRBV6-2/TRBV6-3; abundance: .; CDR3aa: CASSPDPSGSFYNEQFF; CDR3nt: TGTGCCAGCAGCCCTGATCCCAGCGGGAGTTTCTACAATGAGCAGTTCTTC
j_gene: TRBJ2-3; d_gene: .; v_gene: TRBV10-3; abundance: .; CDR3aa: CAISVGGRGTDTQYF; CDR3nt: TGTGCCATCAGTGTGGGGGGGCGCGGCACAGATACGCAGTATTTT
j_gene: TRBJ1-4; d_gene: .; v_gene: TRBV10-3; abundance: few; CDR3aa: CAISESGSKLFF; CDR3nt: TGTGCCATCAGTGAGTCCGGGTCGAAACTGTTTTTT
j_gene: TRBJ2-1; d_gene: TRBD1; v_gene: TRBV7-6; abundance: .; CDR3aa: CASSPSTGGGNGEQFF; CDR3nt: TGTGCCAGCAGCCCCTCGACAGGGGGCGGCAATGGTGAGCAGTTCTTC
j_gene: TRBJ1-5; d_gene: .; v_gene: TRBV27; abundance: .; CDR3aa: CASSLSAQGVPNQPQHF; CDR3nt: TGTGCCAGCAGTTTATCGGCCCAGGGTGTACCCAATCAGCCCCAGCATTTT
j_gene: TRBJ2-1; d_gene: .; v_gene: TRBV5-5; abundance: .; CDR3aa: CASSFWDSDNEQFF; CDR3nt: TGTGCCAGCAGCTTTTGGGACTCAGACAATGAGCAGTTCTTC
j_gene: TRBJ2-3; d_gene: .; v_gene: TRBV5-1; abundance: .; CDR3aa: CASSLSGGQADTQYF; CDR3nt: TGCGCCAGCAGCCTGTCGGGGGGCCAGGCAGATACGCAGTATTTT
j_gene: TRBJ1-3; d_gene: .; v_gene: TRBV2; abundance: .; CDR3aa: CASSDGLSTGNTIYF; CDR3nt: TGTGCCAGCAGTGATGGATTGAGTACGGGAAACACCATATATTTT
j_gene: TRBJ1-1; d_gene: TRBD1; v_gene: TRBV28; abundance: .; CDR3aa: CASSRGQGVQNTEAFF; CDR3nt: TGTGCCAGCAGCCGGGGACAGGGGGTGCAGAACACTGAAGCTTTCTTT
j_gene: TRBJ1-5; d_gene: TRBD1; v_gene: TRBV23-1; abundance: few; CDR3aa: CASSQGGGNHQDQPQHF; CDR3nt: TGCGCCAGCAGTCAGGGAGGGGGCAATCATCAAGATCAGCCCCAGCATTTT
j_gene: TRBJ1-1; d_gene: .; v_gene: TRBV6-5; abundance: .; CDR3aa: CASRRPGQNTEAFF; CDR3nt: TGTGCCAGCAGGCGCCCGGGACAGAACACTGAAGCTTTCTTT
j_gene: TRBJ1-5; d_gene: TRBD1; v_gene: TRBV6-1; abundance: few; CDR3aa: CASSEDRGSNQPQHF; CDR3nt: TGTGCCAGCAGTGAGGACAGGGGTAGCAATCAGCCCCAGCATTTT
j_gene: TRBJ2-5; d_gene: TRBD2; v_gene: TRBV10-2; abundance: .; CDR3aa: CASSESASGRIQYF; CDR3nt: TGCGCCAGCAGTGAGTCCGCCAGCGGGAGAATCCAGTACTTC
j_gene: TRBJ2-5; d_gene: TRBD2; v_gene: TRBV2; abundance: .; CDR3aa: CASSNSGEETQYF; CDR3nt: TGTGCCAGCAGTAATAGCGGGGAGGAGACCCAGTACTTC
j_gene: TRBJ2-3; d_gene: TRBD2; v_gene: TRBV3-1/TRBV3-2; abundance: .; CDR3aa: CASSRLGGTSGRTQYF; CDR3nt: TGTGCCAGCAGCCGCCTGGGAGGGACTAGCGGGCGTACGCAGTATTTT
j_gene: TRBJ2-6; d_gene: .; v_gene: TRBV5-4; abundance: .; CDR3aa: CASSLSGANVLTF; CDR3nt: TGTGCCAGCAGCCTCTCTGGGGCCAACGTCCTGACTTTC
j_gene: TRBJ1-4; d_gene: .; v_gene: TRBV18; abundance: .; CDR3aa: CASSLGQSDEKLFF; CDR3nt: TGTGCCAGCTCACTAGGACAGTCTGATGAAAAACTGTTTTTT
j_gene: TRBJ1-2; d_gene: .; v_gene: TRBV29-1; abundance: .; CDR3aa: CSVEDPSAVDRANYGYTF; CDR3nt: TGCAGCGTTGAAGATCCTAGCGCAGTGGACAGAGCTAACTATGGCTACACCTTC
j_gene: TRBJ2-3; d_gene: .; v_gene: TRBV4-1; abundance: .; CDR3aa: CASSLGRDSPTDTQYF; CDR3nt: TGCGCCAGCAGCCTTGGGCGGGACAGCCCCACAGATACGCAGTATTTT
j_gene: TRBJ1-2; d_gene: .; v_gene: TRBV4-2; abundance: .; CDR3aa: CASSQGIGGFSYGYTF; CDR3nt: TGTGCCAGCAGCCAAGGTATCGGGGGCTTTAGCTATGGCTACACCTTC
j_gene: TRBJ2-1; d_gene: TRBD2; v_gene: TRBV9; abundance: .; CDR3aa: CASSPGLAGHNEQFF; CDR3nt: TGTGCCAGCAGCCCGGGACTAGCGGGTCACAATGAGCAGTTCTTC
j_gene: TRBJ2-3; d_gene: TRBD2; v_gene: TRBV27; abundance: .; CDR3aa: CASRRRAGVTDTQYF; CDR3nt: TGTGCCAGCCGACGTAGAGCGGGGGTCACAGATACGCAGTATTTT
j_gene: TRBJ2-7; d_gene: TRBD2; v_gene: TRBV19; abundance: .; CDR3aa: CASSIRAGETYEQYF; CDR3nt: TGTGCCAGTAGTATCCGAGCGGGGGAGACCTACGAGCAGTACTTC
j_gene: TRBJ1-4; d_gene: .; v_gene: TRBV28; abundance: .; CDR3aa: CASKHSNEKLFF; CDR3nt: TGTGCCAGCAAGCATTCTAATGAAAAACTGTTTTTT
j_gene: TRBJ1-6; d_gene: .; v_gene: TRBV5-4; abundance: .; CDR3aa: CASSLGGSPYNSPLHF; CDR3nt: TGTGCCAGCAGCTTGGGGGGGTCCCCCTATAATTCACCCCTCCACTTT
j_gene: TRBJ1-1; d_gene: .; v_gene: TRBV19; abundance: .; CDR3aa: CASSPRGRWENTEAFF; CDR3nt: TGTGCCAGTAGCCCCAGGGGTCGGTGGGAGAACACTGAAGCTTTCTTT
j_gene: TRBJ1-2; d_gene: .; v_gene: TRBV6-6; abundance: once; CDR3aa: CASRRDGAVGYGYTF; CDR3nt: TGTGCCAGCAGACGAGACGGGGCAGTGGGCTATGGCTACACCTTC
j_gene: TRBJ2-3; d_gene: TRBD2; v_gene: TRBV3-1/TRBV3-2; abundance: .; CDR3aa: CASSPNSGGLVDTQYF; CDR3nt: TGTGCCAGCAGCCCAAATAGCGGGGGCTTAGTCGATACGCAGTATTTT
j_gene: TRBJ2-3; d_gene: .; v_gene: TRBV29-1; abundance: .; CDR3aa: CSVRGGDTQYF; CDR3nt: TGCAGCGTCCGAGGGGGAGATACGCAGTATTTT
j_gene: TRBJ2-1; d_gene: .; v_gene: TRBV4-1; abundance: few; CDR3aa: CASSLGGRGLNEQFF; CDR3nt: TGCGCCAGCAGCCTTGGTGGCCGGGGCCTCAATGAGCAGTTCTTC
j_gene: TRBJ1-4; d_gene: .; v_gene: TRBV19; abundance: .; CDR3aa: CASGARATNEKLFF; CDR3nt: TGTGCCAGTGGGGCCAGGGCAACTAATGAAAAACTGTTTTTT
j_gene: TRBJ2-2; d_gene: .; v_gene: TRBV5-1; abundance: .; CDR3aa: CASSLGQENTGELFF; CDR3nt: TGCGCCAGCAGCTTGGGACAGGAAAACACCGGGGAGCTGTTTTTT
j_gene: TRBJ1-3; d_gene: .; v_gene: TRBV2; abundance: .; CDR3aa: CASRGLRGDKGLNTIYF; CDR3nt: TGTGCCAGCAGGGGCCTAAGAGGGGACAAAGGGTTAAACACCATATATTTT